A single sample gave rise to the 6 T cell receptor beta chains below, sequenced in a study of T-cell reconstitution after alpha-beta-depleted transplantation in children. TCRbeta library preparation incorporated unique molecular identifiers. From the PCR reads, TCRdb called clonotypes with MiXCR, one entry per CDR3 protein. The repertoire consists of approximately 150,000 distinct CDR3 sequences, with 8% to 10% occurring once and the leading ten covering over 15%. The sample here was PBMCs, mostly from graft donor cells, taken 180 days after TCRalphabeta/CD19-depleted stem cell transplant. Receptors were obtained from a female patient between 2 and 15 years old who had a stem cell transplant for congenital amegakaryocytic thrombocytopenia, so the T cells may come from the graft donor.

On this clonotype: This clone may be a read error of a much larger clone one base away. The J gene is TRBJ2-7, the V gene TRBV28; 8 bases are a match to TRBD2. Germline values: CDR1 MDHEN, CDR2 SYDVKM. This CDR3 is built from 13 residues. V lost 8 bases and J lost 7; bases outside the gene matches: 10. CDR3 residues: CASVSGGRWEQYF. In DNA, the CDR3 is TGTGCCAGCGTCTCGGGGGGGCGCTGGGAGCAGTACTTC. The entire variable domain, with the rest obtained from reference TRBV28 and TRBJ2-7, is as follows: DVKVTQSSRYLVKRTGEKVFLECVQDMDHENMFWYRQDPGLGLRLIYFSYDVKMKEKGDIPEGYSVSREKKERFSLILESASTNQTSMYLCASVSGGRWEQYFGPGTRLTVT.

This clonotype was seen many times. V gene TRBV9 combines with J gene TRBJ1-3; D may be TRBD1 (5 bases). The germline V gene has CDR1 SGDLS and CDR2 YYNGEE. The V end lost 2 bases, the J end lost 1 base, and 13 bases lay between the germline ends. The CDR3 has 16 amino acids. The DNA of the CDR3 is TGTGCCAGCAGCGTGGATCAGGGAATGTCTGGAAACACCATATATTTT. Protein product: CASSVDQGMSGNTIYF.

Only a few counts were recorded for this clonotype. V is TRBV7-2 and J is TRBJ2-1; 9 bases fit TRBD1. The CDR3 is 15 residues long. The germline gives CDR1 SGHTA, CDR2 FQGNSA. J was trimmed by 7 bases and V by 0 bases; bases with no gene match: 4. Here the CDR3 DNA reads TGTGCCAGCAGCTTAGCGGGACAGGGATTGAATGAGCAGTTCTTC. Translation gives CASSLAGQGLNEQFF.

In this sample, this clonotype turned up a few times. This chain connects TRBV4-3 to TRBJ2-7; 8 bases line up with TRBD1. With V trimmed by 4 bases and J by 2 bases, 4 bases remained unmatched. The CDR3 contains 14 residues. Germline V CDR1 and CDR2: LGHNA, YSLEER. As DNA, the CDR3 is TGCGCCAGCAGCCCCGGGACAGGAACCTACGAGCAGTACTTC. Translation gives CASSPGTGTYEQYF.

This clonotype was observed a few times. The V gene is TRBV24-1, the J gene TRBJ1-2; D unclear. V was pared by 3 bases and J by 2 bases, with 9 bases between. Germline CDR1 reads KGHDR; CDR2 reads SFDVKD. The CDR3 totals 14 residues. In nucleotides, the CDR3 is TGTGCCACCAGTGATCCCGACGGAAACTATGGCTACACCTTC. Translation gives CATSDPDGNYGYTF.

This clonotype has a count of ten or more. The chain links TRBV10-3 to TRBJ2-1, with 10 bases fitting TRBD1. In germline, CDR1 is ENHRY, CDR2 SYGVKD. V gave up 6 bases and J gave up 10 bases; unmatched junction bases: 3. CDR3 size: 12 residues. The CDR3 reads CAISGDRGEQFF. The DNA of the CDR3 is TGTGCCATCAGCGGGGACAGGGGAGAGCAGTTCTTC.